One sample yielded the 9 T cell receptor beta chains listed below, sequenced in a study of blood T cell repertoires in COVID-19. Sequencing used immunoSEQ multiplex PCR; TCRdb keeps in-frame clones, though not all of them. This table has thousands of clones, around 86% appearing once. Sequenced sample: peripheral blood. Every receptor here comes from a human donor in a cohort sampled during active COVID-19.

V usage is TRBV11-3 and J usage is TRBJ1-1, with D possibly TRBD1 on 6 matching bases. The CDR3 loop spans 14 amino acids. CDR1 is SGHNT and CDR2 is YENEEA in the germline V gene. Between the trimmed V and J ends, which lost 3 bases and 1 base, there was a span of 9 bases. The CDR3 nucleotides are TGTGCCAGCAGCTTGGGGGCAGGGAACACTGAAGCTTTCTTT. Translated: CASSLGAGNTEAFF.

Here the CDR3 reads CASQSGQGVGNQPQHF. The CDR3 DNA reads TGTGCCAGCCAATCAGGACAGGGAGTAGGCAATCAGCCCCAGCATTTT. The chain joins TRBV2 to TRBJ1-5; 8 bases align to TRBD1. The germline CDR1 and CDR2 sequences are SNHLY and FYNNEI. V trimming: 8 bases; J trimming: 2 bases; junction bases outside the gene matches: 11. The CDR3 spans 16 residues.

The genes are TRBV3-1 (or the pseudogene TRBV3-2) and TRBJ2-7, with 7 bases identical to TRBD1. The V gene end was trimmed by 4 bases and the J gene end by 0 bases; junction bases not matched to a gene: 3. The CDR3 runs 14 residues. Germline CDR1 LGHDT, CDR2 YNNKEL (reference sequence). The CDR3: CASSRGQLSYEQYF. DNA of the CDR3: TGTGCCAGCAGCCGGGGACAGCTCTCCTACGAGCAGTACTTC.

This clone has a handful of counts. The chain recombines TRBV20-1 with TRBJ1-2, with a possible D match to TRBD1 (5 bases). This CDR3 is built from 11 residues. Looked up from germline, CDR1 is DFQATT and CDR2 is SNEGSKA (reference sequence). The germline V and J ends were trimmed by 3 bases and 9 bases, with 11 bases remaining between them. The CDR3, as DNA: TGCAGTGCTAGGGACCCAGGGAGCTACACCTTC. Translating gives CSARDPGSYTF.

In this sample, this clone turned up a few times. The chain combines TRBV19 with TRBJ1-1, with D tentatively TRBD1 (5 bases). The CDR3 is made up of 14 amino acids. Deletions cut 6 bases from V and 4 bases from J, with 15 bases between. Germline V gene data show CDR1 as LNHDA and CDR2 as SQIVND (reference sequence). CDR3 residues: CASRYQGDVTEAFF. The CDR3 DNA sequence: TGTGCCAGTAGATATCAGGGCGACGTCACTGAAGCTTTCTTT.

The CDR3 region is CASSLDRVGTSSYEQYF. CDR3 nucleotides: TGTGCCAGCAGTTTGGACAGGGTGGGTACAAGCTCCTACGAGCAGTACTTC. The rearrangement joins TRBV28 to TRBJ2-7; the match to TRBD1 covers 8 bases. The CDR3 is made up of 17 amino acids. Germline CDR1 and CDR2: MDHEN and SYDVKM. Trimming removed 3 bases from V and 0 bases from J; junction bases left unmatched: 10.

The chain couples TRBV11-2 to TRBJ1-4; D gene unclear. Trimming stripped 5 bases from V and 0 bases from J, with 7 bases between. The CDR3 extends over 14 amino acids. Germline-derived CDR1 and CDR2 are SGHAT and FQNNGV. CDR3 coding DNA: TGTGCCAGCAGCCCACAGCCAACTAATGAAAAACTGTTTTTT. Translated, it gives CASSPQPTNEKLFF.

This clone has just one count. V and J are TRBV3-1 (or the pseudogene TRBV3-2) and TRBJ2-7; D perhaps matches TRBD2 (6 bases). Germline V gene sequence: CDR1 LGHDT, CDR2 YNNKEL (reference sequence). The CDR3 length is 16 residues. V lost 2 bases, J lost 5 bases, and 19 bases lay in between. CDR3 coding DNA: TGTGCCAGCAGCCAAATCCTCCGGGGGTCTTTGAACGAGCAGTACTTC. Its translation is CASSQILRGSLNEQYF.

With respect to this clone: This sample includes further DNA sequences coding for the same CDR3. The chain is built from TRBV3-1 (or the pseudogene TRBV3-2) and TRBJ2-2; 8 bases match TRBD2. Looked up from germline, CDR1 is LGHDT and CDR2 is YNNKEL (reference sequence). CDR3 length: 16 residues. The J segment lost 6 bases and the V segment lost 3 bases, leaving 9 bases of the junction unmatched. The CDR3 loop reads CASSHLLTGGAGELFF. In DNA, the CDR3 is TGTGCCAGCAGCCACTTACTGACCGGGGGGGCCGGGGAGCTGTTTTTT.